A single TCR beta chain is shown here with its context. Its target is not known. As defined, naive CD8 cells were CD45RO-negative and positively selected for CCR7, with terminally differentiated effector memory CD45RA+ cells excluded. Donors were healthy HIV-negative adults without recent acute infections or vaccinations. Germline assignment: CDR1 KGHSH and CDR2 LQKENI. CDR3 size: 14 residues. Trimming left V 5 bases short and J 0 bases short, with 11 bases between. Evenly divided among several immunoSEQ plates was the genomic DNA of each subset. Each replicate PCR on the sorted subsets used approximately 200 ng DNA (roughly 32,000 T cell genomes). Assay used: immunoSEQ multiplex PCR; TCRdb lists only in-frame clones, some missing. The repertoire consists of some 2 million clones, with about 95% occurring once and the leading ten covering around 1.2%. This sample stems from a study of shared clonotypes between healthy human individuals. Overall study results and limits: Incomplete sequencing of sorted subsets was indicated by rarefaction despite large depth.

The receptor was derived from a man between 18 and 29 years old in good health. The chain is built from TRBV18 and TRBJ2-7, with TRBD2 as a possible D gene (6 bases). The specimen sequenced was naive CD8+ T cells sorted from blood. The CDR3 region has the DNA TGTGCCAGCTCAGCTGGGACTGACTCCTACGAGCAGTACTTC. This gives the protein CASSAGTDSYEQYF.